This T cell receptor (beta chain) was sequenced for a study of shared clonotypes between healthy human individuals (dated by TCRdb to the early 2020s). Study-level background: Three men and two women, aged 18 to 49 years, made up the cohort. To estimate repertoire size and how much clonotype sharing occurs between individuals, the study deeply sequenced the blood TCR repertoires of five or six healthy adults. Libraries were prepared and TCR repertoires were sequenced by different laboratories using diverse techniques, in order to increase sequencing depth and limit assay-specific biases. Each donor's leukapheresis produced roughly between about 0.8 and 8.9 billion PBMCs.

Using the deep immunoSEQ assay, TCR CDR3 regions were amplified from genomic DNA by multiplex PCR. For each cell subset, the extracted genomic DNA was distributed evenly across all wells of several immunoSEQ 96-well plates, and each plate served as one replicate. For unsorted PBMC, approximately 290 ng genomic DNA, equal to tens of thousands of T cell genomes, was loaded into each replicate PCR. Ten immunoSEQ deep assay plates were used to sequence the unsorted PBMC genomic DNA. The purified libraries were quantified using a Qubit 3.0 fluorometer, sized with a Bioanalyzer 2100, and then quantified again using the KAPA Library Quantification kit. Every immunoSEQ 96-well plate was sequenced on a dedicated single-read 150-cycle Illumina NextSeq 550 flow cell. Per the source publication's procedure: Because the immunoSEQ output held only junctional sequences and lacked quality scores, the filtering could not match the filtering applied to full-length reads. To assign V/J genes and CDR3, sequences were annotated using PyIR, a Python wrapper for IgBLAST v1.9, with IMGT germline references. Reads were filtered out if the reads had weak V/J assignments (E-value above 1e-6), no CDR3, stop codons, out-of-frame junctions, or ambiguous translated residues. V3J clonotypes were defined as sequences sharing the same inferred V gene, J gene, and CDR3 amino acid sequence. Percentage overlap between repertoires was computed as shared unique clonotypes divided by the size of the smaller repertoire. Three approaches were used to assess repertoire richness: RTK rarefaction, the Chao1 estimator, and Recon v2.1 estimates of unobserved clonotypes. TCRdb re-hosts the immuneACCESS table, in-frame sequences only. Its copies lack some clones; in the studies checked, an unresolved V gene accounts for under half of them, and the cause for the rest is not known. Clonal size and the V and J genes are those of that table, whereas D and trimming came from the DNA. The sample records roughly 480,000 clones, 79% of which are singletons. 9.5% to 15% of the sample is taken by the ten largest.

The donors were healthy, HIV-negative adults with no recently reported acute infections or vaccinations. Every donor was a Caucasian adult residing in Nashville, Tennessee, USA. For unsorted samples, approximately 89 million PBMCs were counted, and genomic DNA was extracted using the QIAamp DNA Blood Mini kit. After blood collection by leukapheresis, PBMCs were isolated using Ficoll-Histopaque density gradient centrifugation and then cryopreserved in the vapor phase of liquid nitrogen. Of note for this clone: Its target antigen remains unknown. Base qualities are not recorded, but no much larger clone differs from it by a single base.

General findings and caveats noted by the study authors: Pairwise subsampling led to the expectation that sequencing depth would affect the degree of clonotype sharing among donors. Sampling was restricted to blood, and TCR repertoires in tissues likely differ from the TCR repertoires found in blood. Because the study included a small number of donors, the genetic and exposure-history diversity represented was limited.

From a lookup of the germline V gene, CDR1 and CDR2 are SGHTA and FQGTGA. The CDR3 goes from the cysteine to the phenylalanine over 16 residues. CDR3 DNA only is kept here, 48 bases in frame from base 1. Ends trimmed: V by 6 bases, J by 5 bases; bases unmatched to a gene: 13. The sample comprised PBMCs. This TCR came from a middle-aged woman in good health. Some clones in this sample may be carry-over from other donors' samples. The chain is made from TRBV7-3 and TRBJ2-7, and TRBD2 aligns with 10 junction nucleotides. The CDR3 corresponds to CASRGILAGDADEQYF. The DNA sequence is given as TGTGCCAGCAGGGGTATTCTAGCGGGAGACGCGGACGAGCAGTACTTC. With all but the CDR3 taken from the reference TRBV7-3 and TRBJ2-7 genes, the full variable domain is: GAGVSQTPSNKVTEKGKYVELRCDPISGHTALYWYRQSLGQGPEFLIYFQGTGAADDSGLPNDRFFAVRPEGSVSTLKIQRTERGDSAVYLCASRGILAGDADEQYFGPGTRLTVT.